This T cell receptor (beta chain) was captured in a study of T cell repertoires in ileal Crohn's disease. Measured with immunoSEQ multiplex PCR; TCRdb has only the in-frame clones, and not every one. The table shows some 5,500 clones, with about 80% occurring only once. From germline, CDR1 is MDHEN and CDR2 SYDVKM. CDR3 length: 17 residues. The V and J ends lost 7 bases and 1 base, in that order; junction bases with no gene match: 15. In this sample, this clone turned up once. Sequenced: ileal tissue. The TCR originated in an adult with Crohn's disease. The chain links TRBV28 to TRBJ1-1; 7 bases agree with TRBD1. The CDR3 is CASTPQGYRGKNTEAFF. CDR3 nucleotide sequence: TGTGCCAGCACCCCTCAGGGGTACAGGGGCAAGAACACTGAAGCTTTCTTT.